These T cell receptor beta chains were read from a single sample in a study of shared clonotypes between healthy human individuals. Clones were read by immunoSEQ multiplex PCR, and TCRdb kept only the in-frame ones, dropping some. The sample gives a few million clones, 90% to 96% of which show up once; over 0.1% is in the top ten. The source material was naive CD4+ T cells sorted from blood. These receptors were taken from a man younger than 35 in good health. The CDR3 runs from the conserved cysteine through the conserved F or W. Fields, in order: clone size, V gene, D gene, J gene, CDR3 protein, CDR3 DNA. The D gene is left open where the match is weak. Clone size is not always given. Where it is, it says once, few, many or a class for expanded clones.

clone size: once
V gene: TRBV7-2
D gene: TRBD1
J gene: TRBJ2-2
CDR3 protein: CASSAQTGGTGELFF
CDR3 DNA: TGTGCCAGCAGCGCACAGACAGGGGGCACCGGGGAGCTGTTTTTT

clone size: .
V gene: TRBV19
D gene: TRBD1
J gene: TRBJ1-2
CDR3 protein: CASRQGGDYGYTF
CDR3 DNA: TGTGCCAGCCGACAGGGGGGGGACTATGGCTACACCTTC

clone size: .
V gene: TRBV7-6
D gene: .
J gene: TRBJ2-7
CDR3 protein: CASSSWGGPREQYF
CDR3 DNA: TGTGCCAGCAGCTCCTGGGGGGGGCCTAGGGAGCAGTACTTC

clone size: .
V gene: TRBV7-9
D gene: TRBD1
J gene: TRBJ2-6
CDR3 protein: CASSLSGTGFSGANVLTF
CDR3 DNA: TGTGCCAGCAGCCTCTCCGGGACAGGGTTCTCTGGGGCCAACGTCCTGACTTTC

clone size: .
V gene: TRBV10-3
D gene: .
J gene: TRBJ2-7
CDR3 protein: CAISESPLGAYEQYF
CDR3 DNA: TGTGCCATCAGTGAGTCGCCTCTGGGGGCGTACGAGCAGTACTTC

clone size: .
V gene: TRBV7-9
D gene: .
J gene: TRBJ1-2
CDR3 protein: CASSWRENHGYTF
CDR3 DNA: TGTGCCAGCAGCTGGAGGGAAAATCACGGCTACACCTTC

clone size: .
V gene: TRBV15
D gene: TRBD1
J gene: TRBJ1-2
CDR3 protein: CATSRDTGTGNGYTF
CDR3 DNA: TGTGCCACCAGCAGAGACACCGGGACAGGGAATGGCTACACCTTC

clone size: .
V gene: TRBV7-9
D gene: .
J gene: TRBJ1-1
CDR3 protein: CASRSTGWNTEAFF
CDR3 DNA: TGTGCCAGCAGGTCAACTGGCTGGAACACTGAAGCTTTCTTT

clone size: .
V gene: TRBV7-2
D gene: .
J gene: TRBJ2-4
CDR3 protein: CASSSEAWRVGGKNIQYF
CDR3 DNA: TGTGCCAGCAGCTCCGAAGCTTGGAGAGTTGGGGGCAAAAACATTCAGTACTTC

clone size: .
V gene: TRBV2
D gene: TRBD2
J gene: TRBJ2-2
CDR3 protein: CASSEYSGGTGELFF
CDR3 DNA: TGTGCCAGCAGTGAATATAGCGGGGGGACCGGGGAGCTGTTTTTT

clone size: .
V gene: TRBV19
D gene: .
J gene: TRBJ1-5
CDR3 protein: CASSSDRFYQPQHF
CDR3 DNA: TGTGCCAGTAGTAGTGACAGGTTCTATCAGCCCCAGCATTTT

clone size: .
V gene: TRBV6-4
D gene: .
J gene: TRBJ2-2
CDR3 protein: CASSEQGTGELFF
CDR3 DNA: TGTGCCAGCAGTGAGCAGGGAACCGGGGAGCTGTTTTTT

clone size: .
V gene: TRBV5-4
D gene: .
J gene: TRBJ1-2
CDR3 protein: CASSYGTSRRGYTF
CDR3 DNA: TGTGCCAGCAGCTACGGGACTTCCCGGCGTGGCTACACCTTC

clone size: once
V gene: TRBV5-1
D gene: TRBD2
J gene: TRBJ2-7
CDR3 protein: CASSPRTGGPGEQYF
CDR3 DNA: TGCGCCAGCAGCCCCCGGACGGGGGGGCCGGGGGAGCAGTACTTC

clone size: .
V gene: TRBV6-5
D gene: TRBD2
J gene: TRBJ2-1
CDR3 protein: CASSIGTSGYNEQFF
CDR3 DNA: TGTGCCAGCAGTATCGGGACTAGCGGTTACAATGAGCAGTTCTTC

clone size: .
V gene: TRBV7-8
D gene: .
J gene: TRBJ2-7
CDR3 protein: CASSLVLGEQYF
CDR3 DNA: TGTGCCAGCAGCTTAGTTCTGGGAGAGCAGTACTTC

clone size: .
V gene: TRBV7-6
D gene: .
J gene: TRBJ2-5
CDR3 protein: CASSPFVSVAQYF
CDR3 DNA: TGTGCCAGCAGCCCCTTCGTTTCGGTGGCCCAGTACTTC

clone size: .
V gene: TRBV6-5
D gene: .
J gene: TRBJ1-2
CDR3 protein: CAGQIYGYTF
CDR3 DNA: TGTGCCGGGCAAATCTATGGCTACACCTTC

clone size: .
V gene: TRBV5-6
D gene: .
J gene: TRBJ1-6
CDR3 protein: CASGHTGTTNSPLHF
CDR3 DNA: TGTGCCAGCGGACATACAGGGACGACGAATTCACCCCTCCACTTT

clone size: .
V gene: TRBV6-6
D gene: .
J gene: TRBJ1-4
CDR3 protein: CASSYGGTSNEKLFF
CDR3 DNA: TGTGCCAGCAGCTATGGGGGGACAAGTAATGAAAAACTGTTTTTT

clone size: .
V gene: TRBV19
D gene: TRBD2
J gene: TRBJ2-5
CDR3 protein: CASSMGPRRGGEIHQETQYF
CDR3 DNA: TGTGCCAGTAGTATGGGGCCGCGGCGGGGGGGCGAGATCCACCAAGAGACCCAGTACTTC

clone size: .
V gene: TRBV5-1
D gene: TRBD1
J gene: TRBJ2-7
CDR3 protein: CASRTGPYEQYF
CDR3 DNA: TGCGCCAGCCGGACAGGTCCCTACGAGCAGTACTTC

clone size: .
V gene: TRBV25-1
D gene: TRBD1
J gene: TRBJ1-6
CDR3 protein: CASPRRDRGHCNSPLHF
CDR3 DNA: TGTGCCAGCCCCAGGCGGGACAGGGGGCATTGCAATTCACCCCTCCACTTT

clone size: .
V gene: TRBV30
D gene: .
J gene: TRBJ2-3
CDR3 protein: CASGGRGGDTQYF
CDR3 DNA: TGTGCCTCCGGCGGTAGGGGCGGAGATACGCAGTATTTT

clone size: .
V gene: TRBV2
D gene: .
J gene: TRBJ1-3
CDR3 protein: CASRRTPNPGSSSGNTIYF
CDR3 DNA: TGTGCCAGCAGGCGAACCCCCAACCCAGGGTCGAGCTCTGGAAACACCATATATTTT

clone size: .
V gene: TRBV6-1
D gene: TRBD1
J gene: TRBJ1-6
CDR3 protein: CASSGELGTVNSPLHF
CDR3 DNA: TGTGCCAGCAGTGGCGAGTTGGGGACAGTTAATTCACCCCTCCACTTT

clone size: .
V gene: TRBV28
D gene: .
J gene: TRBJ1-5
CDR3 protein: CASSSGGRVGYGNQPQHF
CDR3 DNA: TGTGCCAGCAGTTCAGGTGGCAGGGTGGGATATGGCAATCAGCCCCAGCATTTT

clone size: .
V gene: TRBV10-3
D gene: .
J gene: TRBJ2-7
CDR3 protein: CAIGNRASSYEQYF
CDR3 DNA: TGTGCCATCGGCAACAGGGCGAGCTCCTACGAGCAGTACTTC